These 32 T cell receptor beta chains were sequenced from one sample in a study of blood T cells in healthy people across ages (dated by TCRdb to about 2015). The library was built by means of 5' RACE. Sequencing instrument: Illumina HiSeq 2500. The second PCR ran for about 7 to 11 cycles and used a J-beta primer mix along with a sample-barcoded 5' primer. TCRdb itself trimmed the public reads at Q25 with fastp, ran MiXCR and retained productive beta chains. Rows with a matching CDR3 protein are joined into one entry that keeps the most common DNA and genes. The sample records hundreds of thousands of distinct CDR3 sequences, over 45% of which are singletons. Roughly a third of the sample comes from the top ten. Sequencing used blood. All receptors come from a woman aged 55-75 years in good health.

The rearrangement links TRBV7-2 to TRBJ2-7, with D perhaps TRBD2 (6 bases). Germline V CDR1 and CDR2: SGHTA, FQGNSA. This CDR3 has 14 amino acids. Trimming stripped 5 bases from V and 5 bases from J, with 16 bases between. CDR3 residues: CASSLGRGTDEQYF. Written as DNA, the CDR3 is TGTGCCAGCAGCCTGGGTCGCGGGACCGACGAGCAGTACTTC.

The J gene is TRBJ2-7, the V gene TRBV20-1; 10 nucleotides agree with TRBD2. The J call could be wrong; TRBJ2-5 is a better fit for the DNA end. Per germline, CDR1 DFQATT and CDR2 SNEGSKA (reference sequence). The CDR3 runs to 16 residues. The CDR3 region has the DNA TGCAGTGCTAGAGCAATTAGCGGGGGGACGTTCGAGACCCAGTACTTC. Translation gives CSARAISGGTFETQYF.

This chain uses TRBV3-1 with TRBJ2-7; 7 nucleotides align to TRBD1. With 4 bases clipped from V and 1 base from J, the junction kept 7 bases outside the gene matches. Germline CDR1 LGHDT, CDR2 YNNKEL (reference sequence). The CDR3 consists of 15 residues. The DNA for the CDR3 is TGTGCCAGCAGCCCATCCGGGACAGTTTCCTACGAGCAGTACTTC. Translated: CASSPSGTVSYEQYF.

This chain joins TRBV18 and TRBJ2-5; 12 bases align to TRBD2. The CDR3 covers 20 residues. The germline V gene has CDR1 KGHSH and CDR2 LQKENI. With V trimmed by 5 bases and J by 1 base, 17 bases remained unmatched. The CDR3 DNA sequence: TGTGCCAGCTCATCTCAAATCCCGGGACTAGCGGGCATCACCCAAGAGACCCAGTACTTC. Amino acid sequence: CASSSQIPGLAGITQETQYF.

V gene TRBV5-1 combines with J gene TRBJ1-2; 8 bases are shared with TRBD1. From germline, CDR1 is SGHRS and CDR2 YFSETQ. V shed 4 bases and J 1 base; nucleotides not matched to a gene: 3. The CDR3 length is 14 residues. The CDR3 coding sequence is TGCGCCAGCAGCGGGGGACAGGTTAACTATGGCTACACCTTC. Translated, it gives CASSGGQVNYGYTF.

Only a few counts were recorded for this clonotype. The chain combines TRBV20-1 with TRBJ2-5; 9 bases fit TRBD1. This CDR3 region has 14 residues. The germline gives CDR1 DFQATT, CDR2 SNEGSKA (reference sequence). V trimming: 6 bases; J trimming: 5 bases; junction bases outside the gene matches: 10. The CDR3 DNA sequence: TGCAGTGCACCGAGGACAGGGGCGCCGGAGACCCAGTACTTC. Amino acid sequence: CSAPRTGAPETQYF.

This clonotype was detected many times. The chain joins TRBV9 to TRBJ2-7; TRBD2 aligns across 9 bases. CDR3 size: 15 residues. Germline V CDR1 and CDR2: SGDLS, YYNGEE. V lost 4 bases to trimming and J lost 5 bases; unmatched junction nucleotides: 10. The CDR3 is CASSPRDSGSNEQYF. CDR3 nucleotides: TGTGCCAGCAGCCCGCGGGATAGCGGGAGTAACGAGCAGTACTTC.

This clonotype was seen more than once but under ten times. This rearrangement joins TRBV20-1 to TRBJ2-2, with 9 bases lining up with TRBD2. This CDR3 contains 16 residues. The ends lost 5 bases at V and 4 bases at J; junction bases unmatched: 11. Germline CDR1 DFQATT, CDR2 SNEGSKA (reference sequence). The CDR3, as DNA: TGCAGTGCTGGGGGCCTAGCGGGATTGGGCACCGGGGAGCTGTTTTTT. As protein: CSAGGLAGLGTGELFF.

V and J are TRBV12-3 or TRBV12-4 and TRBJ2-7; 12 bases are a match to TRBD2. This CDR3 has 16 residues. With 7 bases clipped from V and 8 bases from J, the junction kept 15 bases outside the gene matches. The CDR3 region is CASTTTLAGGGDKQYF. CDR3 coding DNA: TGTGCCAGCACCACCACCCTAGCGGGAGGGGGAGATAAGCAGTACTTC.

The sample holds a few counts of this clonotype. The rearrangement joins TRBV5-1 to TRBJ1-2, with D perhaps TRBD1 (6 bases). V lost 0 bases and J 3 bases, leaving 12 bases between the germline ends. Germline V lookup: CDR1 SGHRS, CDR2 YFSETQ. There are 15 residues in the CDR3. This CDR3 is CASSLGPGADYGYTF. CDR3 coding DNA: TGCGCCAGCAGCTTGGGGCCGGGGGCTGACTATGGCTACACCTTC.

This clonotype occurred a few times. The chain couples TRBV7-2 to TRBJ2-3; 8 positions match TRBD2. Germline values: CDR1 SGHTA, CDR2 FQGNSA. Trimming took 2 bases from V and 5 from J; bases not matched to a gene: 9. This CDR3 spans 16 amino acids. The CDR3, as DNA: TGTGCCAGCAGCTTATCCGGGAGCGGGAGAGGAGATACGCAGTATTTT. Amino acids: CASSLSGSGRGDTQYF.

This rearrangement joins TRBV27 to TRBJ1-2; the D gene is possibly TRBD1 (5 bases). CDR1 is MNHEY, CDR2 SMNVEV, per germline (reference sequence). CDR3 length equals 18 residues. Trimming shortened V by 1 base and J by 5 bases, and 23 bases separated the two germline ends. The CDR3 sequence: CASSLYGSIQGSDYGYTF. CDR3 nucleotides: TGTGCCAGCAGTTTATATGGGAGTATCCAGGGTAGTGATTATGGCTACACCTTC.

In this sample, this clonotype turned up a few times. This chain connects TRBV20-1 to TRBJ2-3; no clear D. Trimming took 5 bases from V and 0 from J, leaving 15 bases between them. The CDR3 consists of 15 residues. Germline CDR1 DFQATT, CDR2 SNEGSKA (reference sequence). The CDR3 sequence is CSAPVVLGSTDTQYF. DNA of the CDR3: TGCAGTGCTCCGGTAGTTCTGGGGAGCACAGATACGCAGTATTTT.

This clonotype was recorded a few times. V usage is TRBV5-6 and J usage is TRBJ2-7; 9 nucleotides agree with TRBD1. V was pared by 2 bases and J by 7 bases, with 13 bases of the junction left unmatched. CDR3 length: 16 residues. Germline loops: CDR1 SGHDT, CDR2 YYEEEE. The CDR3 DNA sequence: TGTGCCAGCAGCTTCGGTCCAGGACAGGGGTTTCAAGAGCAGTACTTC. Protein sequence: CASSFGPGQGFQEQYF.

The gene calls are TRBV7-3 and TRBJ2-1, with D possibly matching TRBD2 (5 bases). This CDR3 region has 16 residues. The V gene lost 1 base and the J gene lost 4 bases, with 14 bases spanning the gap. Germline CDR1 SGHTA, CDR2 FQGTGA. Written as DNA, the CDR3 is TGTGCCAGCAGCTTAAGTGCTGGAGGAGGTTACAATGAGCAGTTCTTC. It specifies CASSLSAGGGYNEQFF.

CDR3 sequence: CASSPDRAGKQPQHF. In DNA form, the CDR3 reads TGTGCCAGCAGCCCGGACAGGGCGGGAAAGCAGCCCCAGCATTTT. J is TRBJ1-5 and V is TRBV7-2, with TRBD1 identical over 8 bases. CDR1 SGHTA and CDR2 FQGNSA come from the germline V gene. This CDR3 contains 15 residues. The V gene end was trimmed by 5 bases and the J gene end by 7 bases; junction bases not matched to a gene: 10. Supplemented by reference TRBV7-2 and TRBJ1-5, the full variable domain reads GAGVSQSPSNKVTEKGKDVELRCDPISGHTALYWYRQSLGQGLEFLIYFQGNSAPDKSGLPSDRFSAERTGGSVSTLTIQRTQQEDSAVYLCASSPDRAGKQPQHFGDGTRLSIL.

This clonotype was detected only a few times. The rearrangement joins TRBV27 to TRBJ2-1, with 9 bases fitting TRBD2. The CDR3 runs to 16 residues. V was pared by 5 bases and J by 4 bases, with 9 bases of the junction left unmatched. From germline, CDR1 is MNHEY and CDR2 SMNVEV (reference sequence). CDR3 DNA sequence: TGTGCCAGCAGTCCCCAGGGTAGCGGGAGATACAATGAGCAGTTCTTC. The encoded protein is CASSPQGSGRYNEQFF.

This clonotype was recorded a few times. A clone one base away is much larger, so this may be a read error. In DNA, the CDR3 is TGTGCCAGCACCCGGGACAGCTACAATGAGCAGTACTTC. Amino acids: CASTRDSYNEQYF. The chain joins TRBV28 to TRBJ2-1, with 7 bases matching TRBD1. The last part of the DNA fits TRBJ2-7 better; the J call may be wrong. CDR3 length equals 13 residues. Germline CDR1 MDHEN, CDR2 SYDVKM.

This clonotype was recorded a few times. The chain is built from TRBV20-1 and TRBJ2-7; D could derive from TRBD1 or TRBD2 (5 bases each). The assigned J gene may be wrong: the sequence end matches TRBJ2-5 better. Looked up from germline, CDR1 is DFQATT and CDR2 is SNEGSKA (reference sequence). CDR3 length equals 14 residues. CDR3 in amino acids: CSAPPLGELKTQYF. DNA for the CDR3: TGCAGTGCTCCGCCCTTGGGGGAGTTGAAGACCCAGTACTTC.

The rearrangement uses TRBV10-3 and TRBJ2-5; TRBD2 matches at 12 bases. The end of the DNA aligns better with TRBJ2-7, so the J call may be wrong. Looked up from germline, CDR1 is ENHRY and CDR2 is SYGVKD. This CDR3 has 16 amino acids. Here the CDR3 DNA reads TGTGCCATCAGTGACCGGACTAGCGGGGCCCACTACGAGCAGTACTTC. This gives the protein CAISDRTSGAHYEQYF.

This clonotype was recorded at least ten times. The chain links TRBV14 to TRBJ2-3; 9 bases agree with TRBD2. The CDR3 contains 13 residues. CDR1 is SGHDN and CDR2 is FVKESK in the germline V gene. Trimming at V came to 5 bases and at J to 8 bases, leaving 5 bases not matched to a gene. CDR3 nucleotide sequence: TGTGCCAGCAGCGACGGACTAGCGATTACGCAGTATTTT. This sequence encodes CASSDGLAITQYF.

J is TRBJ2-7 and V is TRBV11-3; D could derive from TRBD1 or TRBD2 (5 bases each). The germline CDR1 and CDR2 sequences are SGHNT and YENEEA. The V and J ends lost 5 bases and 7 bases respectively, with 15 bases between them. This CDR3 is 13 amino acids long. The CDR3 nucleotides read TGTGCCAGCAGCCCGGGACCAAGGCATGAGCAGTACTTC. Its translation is CASSPGPRHEQYF.

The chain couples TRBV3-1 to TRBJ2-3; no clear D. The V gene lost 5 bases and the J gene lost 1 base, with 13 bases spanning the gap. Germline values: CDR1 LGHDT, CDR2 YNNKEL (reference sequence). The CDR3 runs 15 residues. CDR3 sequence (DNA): TGTGCCAGCAGCTCTGCTCGTTCAGGCACAGATACGCAGTATTTT. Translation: CASSSARSGTDTQYF.

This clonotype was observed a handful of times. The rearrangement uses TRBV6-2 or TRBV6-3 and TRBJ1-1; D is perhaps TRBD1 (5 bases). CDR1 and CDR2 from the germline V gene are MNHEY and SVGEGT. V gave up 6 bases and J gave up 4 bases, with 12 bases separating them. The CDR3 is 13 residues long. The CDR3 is CASSRGPITEAFF. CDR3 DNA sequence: TGTGCCAGCAGCCGGGGACCGATCACTGAAGCTTTCTTT.

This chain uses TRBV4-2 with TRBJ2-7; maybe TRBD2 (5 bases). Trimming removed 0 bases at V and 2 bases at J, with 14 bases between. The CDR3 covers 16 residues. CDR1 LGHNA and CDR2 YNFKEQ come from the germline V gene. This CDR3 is CASSQEGYSGAYEQYF. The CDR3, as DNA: TGTGCCAGCAGCCAAGAGGGGTACAGCGGAGCCTACGAGCAGTACTTC.

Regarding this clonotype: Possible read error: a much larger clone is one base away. The CDR3, as DNA: TGCAGCGCTGAAGGAGACTTATACGAGCAGTACTTC. As protein: CSAEGDLYEQYF. This chain links TRBV29-1 with TRBJ2-5, with no clear D. The DNA end is more similar to TRBJ2-7, so the J call may be wrong. The CDR3 has 12 amino acids. Germline CDR1 SQVTM, CDR2 ANQGSEA.

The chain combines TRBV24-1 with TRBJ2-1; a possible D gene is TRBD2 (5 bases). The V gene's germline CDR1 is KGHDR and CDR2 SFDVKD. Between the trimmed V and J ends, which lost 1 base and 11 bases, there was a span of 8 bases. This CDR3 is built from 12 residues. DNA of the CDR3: TGTGCCACCAGTGATTTAGTCGGGAAGCAGTTCTTC. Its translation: CATSDLVGKQFF.

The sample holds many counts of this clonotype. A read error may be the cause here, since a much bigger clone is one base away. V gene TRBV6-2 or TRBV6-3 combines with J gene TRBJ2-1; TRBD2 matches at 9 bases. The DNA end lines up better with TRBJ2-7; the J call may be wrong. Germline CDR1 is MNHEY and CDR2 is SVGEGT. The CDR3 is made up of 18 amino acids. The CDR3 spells CASSYGSGSAGSYNEQYF. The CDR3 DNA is TGTGCCAGCAGTTACGGTAGCGGGAGTGCCGGCTCCTACAATGAGCAGTACTTC.

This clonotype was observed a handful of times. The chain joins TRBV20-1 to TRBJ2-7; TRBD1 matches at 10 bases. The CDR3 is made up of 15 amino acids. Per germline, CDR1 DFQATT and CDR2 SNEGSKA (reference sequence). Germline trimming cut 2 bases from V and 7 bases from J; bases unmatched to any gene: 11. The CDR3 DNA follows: TGCAGTGCTAGAACCCCGGGACAGGGGCTGAGTGAGCAGTACTTC. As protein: CSARTPGQGLSEQYF.

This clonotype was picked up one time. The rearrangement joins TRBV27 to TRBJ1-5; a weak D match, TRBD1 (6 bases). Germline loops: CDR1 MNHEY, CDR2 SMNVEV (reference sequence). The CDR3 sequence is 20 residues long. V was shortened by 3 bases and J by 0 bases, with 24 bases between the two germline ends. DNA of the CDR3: TGTGCCAGCAGTTTCCGGGACATTGAGTCGGGCGAATATAGCAATCAGCCCCAGCATTTT. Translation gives CASSFRDIESGEYSNQPQHF.

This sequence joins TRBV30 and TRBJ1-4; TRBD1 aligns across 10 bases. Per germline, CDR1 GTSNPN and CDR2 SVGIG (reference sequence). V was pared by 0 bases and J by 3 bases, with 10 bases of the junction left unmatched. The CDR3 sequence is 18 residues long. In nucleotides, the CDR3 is TGTGCCTGGAGTGTACAAGGGGGACAGGGGCGGTCTAATGAAAAACTGTTTTTT. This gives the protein CAWSVQGGQGRSNEKLFF.

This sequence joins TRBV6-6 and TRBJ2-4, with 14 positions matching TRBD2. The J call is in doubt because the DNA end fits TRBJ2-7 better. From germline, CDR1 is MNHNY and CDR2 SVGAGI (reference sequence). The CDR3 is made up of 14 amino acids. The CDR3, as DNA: TGTGCCAGCAGGGGACTAGCGGGAGTCTCCGAGCAGTACTTC. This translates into CASRGLAGVSEQYF.